This note documents a single T cell receptor (beta chain) sequence. The antigen remains undetermined. The source of the sample is a study of T-cell memory formation after mild COVID-19. Study findings and constraints: Later expanders leaned CD4+, whereas clones that contracted between day 15 and 85 were balanced CD4/CD8.

With constant-segment primers, 5'RACE yielded cDNA libraries of TCR alpha and TCR beta that carried sample barcodes and UMIs. Each CDR3 protein gets one entry after TCRdb re-called the 5' RACE reads with MiXCR. Counted here are over 500,000 distinct CDR3 sequences, about 18% occurring once; the ten biggest clones make up about 7.5%. There are 15 residues in the CDR3. CDR1 is MGHRA, CDR2 YSYEKL, per germline. With V trimmed by 4 bases and J by 4 bases, 2 bases remained unmatched. The chain combines TRBV4-1 with TRBJ2-2; the match to TRBD2 covers 11 bases. The clonotype was recovered from an adult woman who had mild COVID-19 (a few samples of this study predate the infection). Cell type and time point are not known. Sequencing was done on a sample of PBMCs or a T cell subset sorted from them (not recorded which). The CDR3 sequence: CASSPSGGPTGELFF. The CDR3 coding sequence is TGCGCCAGCAGCCCTAGCGGGGGGCCCACCGGGGAGCTGTTTTTT.